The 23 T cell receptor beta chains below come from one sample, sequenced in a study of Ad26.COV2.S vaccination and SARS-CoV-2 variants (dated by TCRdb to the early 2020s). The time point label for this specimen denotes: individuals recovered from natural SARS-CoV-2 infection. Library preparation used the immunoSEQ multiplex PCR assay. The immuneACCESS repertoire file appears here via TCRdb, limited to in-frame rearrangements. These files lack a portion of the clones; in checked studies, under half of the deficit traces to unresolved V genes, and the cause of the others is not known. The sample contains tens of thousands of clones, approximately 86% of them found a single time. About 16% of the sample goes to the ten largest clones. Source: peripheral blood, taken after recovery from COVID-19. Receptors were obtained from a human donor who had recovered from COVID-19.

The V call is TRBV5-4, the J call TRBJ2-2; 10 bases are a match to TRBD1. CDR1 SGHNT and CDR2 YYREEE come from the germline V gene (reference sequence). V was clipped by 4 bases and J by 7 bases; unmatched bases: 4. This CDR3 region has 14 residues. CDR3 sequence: CASSRDRGGGELFF. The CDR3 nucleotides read TGTGCCAGCAGCAGGGACAGGGGCGGCGGGGAGCTGTTTTTT.

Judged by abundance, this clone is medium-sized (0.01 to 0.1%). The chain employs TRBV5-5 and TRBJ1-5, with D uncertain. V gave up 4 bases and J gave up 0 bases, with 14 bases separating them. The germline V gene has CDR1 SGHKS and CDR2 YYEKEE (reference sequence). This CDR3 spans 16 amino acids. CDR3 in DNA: TGTGCCAGCAGCAGTAGTGGGAGCAATAGCAATCAGCCCCAGCATTTT. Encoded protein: CASSSSGSNSNQPQHF.

The CDR3 bases are TGTGCCAGCAGCTTAGAGGGCAGACTCACAGATACGCAGTATTTT. Translated, it gives CASSLEGRLTDTQYF. The gene calls are TRBV7-9 and TRBJ2-3; D not certain. The CDR3 totals 15 residues. Trimming left V 1 base short and J 2 bases short, with 10 bases between. Germline CDR1 is SEHNR and CDR2 is FQNEAQ (reference sequence). The full variable domain, its missing parts supplied by reference TRBV7-9 and TRBJ2-3, is DTGVSQNPRHKITKRGQNVTFRCDPISEHNRLYWYRQTLGQGPEFLTYFQNEAQLEKSRLLSDRFSAERPKGSFSTLEIQRTEQGDSAMYLCASSLEGRLTDTQYFGPGTRLTVL.

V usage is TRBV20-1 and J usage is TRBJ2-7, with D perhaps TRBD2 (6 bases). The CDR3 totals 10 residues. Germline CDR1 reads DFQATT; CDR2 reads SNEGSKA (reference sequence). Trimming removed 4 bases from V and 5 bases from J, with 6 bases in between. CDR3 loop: CSATSDEQYF. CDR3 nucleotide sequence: TGCAGTGCTACTAGCGACGAGCAGTACTTC.

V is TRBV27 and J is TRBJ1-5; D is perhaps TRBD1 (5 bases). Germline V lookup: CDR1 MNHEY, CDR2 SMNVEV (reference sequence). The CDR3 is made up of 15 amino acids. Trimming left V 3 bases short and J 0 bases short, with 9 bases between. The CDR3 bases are TGTGCCAGCAGTTTCTCCAGGGTTAGCAATCAGCCCCAGCATTTT. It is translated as CASSFSRVSNQPQHF.

The DNA of the CDR3 is TGTGCCAGCAGCTCATGGGGGCCCCAGTACTTC. Translated: CASSSWGPQYF. The chain links TRBV7-2 to TRBJ2-5; weak D call: TRBD1 (6 bases). Trimming shortened V by 4 bases and J by 9 bases, and 9 bases separated the two germline ends. Per germline, CDR1 SGHTA and CDR2 FQGNSA. This CDR3 region has 11 residues. Full variable domain (missing parts from reference TRBV7-2 and TRBJ2-5): GAGVSQSPSNKVTEKGKDVELRCDPISGHTALYWYRQSLGQGLEFLIYFQGNSAPDKSGLPSDRFSAERTGGSVSTLTIQRTQQEDSAVYLCASSSWGPQYFGPGTRLLVL.

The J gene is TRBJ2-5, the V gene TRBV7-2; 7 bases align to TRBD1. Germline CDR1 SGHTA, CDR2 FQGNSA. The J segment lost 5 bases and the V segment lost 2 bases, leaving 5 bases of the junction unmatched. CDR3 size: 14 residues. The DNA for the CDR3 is TGTGCCAGCAGCTTAATGGACAGGTCGGAGACCCAGTACTTC. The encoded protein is CASSLMDRSETQYF.

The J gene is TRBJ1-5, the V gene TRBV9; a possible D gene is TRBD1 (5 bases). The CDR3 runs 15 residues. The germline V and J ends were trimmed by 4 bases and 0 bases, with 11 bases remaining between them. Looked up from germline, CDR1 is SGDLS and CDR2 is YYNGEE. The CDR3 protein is CASSRGIDSNQPQHF. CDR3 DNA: TGTGCCAGCAGCAGGGGCATCGATAGCAATCAGCCCCAGCATTTT.

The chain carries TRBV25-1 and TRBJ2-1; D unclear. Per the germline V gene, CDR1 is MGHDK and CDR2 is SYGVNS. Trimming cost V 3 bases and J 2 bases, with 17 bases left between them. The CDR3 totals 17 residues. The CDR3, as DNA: TGTGCCAGCAGTGACCACCCCACCTCCCGAACCTACAATGAGCAGTTCTTC. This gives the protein CASSDHPTSRTYNEQFF. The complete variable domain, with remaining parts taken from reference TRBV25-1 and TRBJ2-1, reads EADIYQTPRYLVIGTGKKITLECSQTMGHDKMYWYQQDPGMELHLIHYSYGVNSTEKGDLSSESTVSRIRTEHFPLTLESARPSHTSQYLCASSDHPTSRTYNEQFFGPGTRLTVL.

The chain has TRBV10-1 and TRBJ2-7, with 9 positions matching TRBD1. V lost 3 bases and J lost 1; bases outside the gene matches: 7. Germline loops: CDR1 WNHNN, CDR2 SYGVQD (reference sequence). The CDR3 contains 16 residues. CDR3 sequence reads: CASSDVPGQGSYEQYF. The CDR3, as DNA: TGCGCCAGCAGTGATGTTCCGGGACAGGGTTCCTACGAGCAGTACTTC.

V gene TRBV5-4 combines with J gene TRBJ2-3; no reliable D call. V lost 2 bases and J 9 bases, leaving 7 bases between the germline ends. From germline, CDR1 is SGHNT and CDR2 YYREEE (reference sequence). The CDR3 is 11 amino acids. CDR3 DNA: TGTGCCAGCAGCTTAGGGCTGACGCAGTATTTT. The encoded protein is CASSLGLTQYF.

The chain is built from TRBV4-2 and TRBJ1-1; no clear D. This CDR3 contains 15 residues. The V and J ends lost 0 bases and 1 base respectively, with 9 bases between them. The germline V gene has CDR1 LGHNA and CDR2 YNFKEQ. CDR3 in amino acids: CASSQEKKGNTEAFF. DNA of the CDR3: TGTGCCAGCAGCCAAGAAAAAAAGGGGAACACTGAAGCTTTCTTT.

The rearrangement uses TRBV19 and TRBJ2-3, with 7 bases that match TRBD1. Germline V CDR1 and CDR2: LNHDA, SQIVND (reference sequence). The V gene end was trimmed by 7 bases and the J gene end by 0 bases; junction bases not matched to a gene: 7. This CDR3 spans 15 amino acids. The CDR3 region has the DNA TGTGCCAGTACCATGGACAGGACTAGCACAGATACGCAGTATTTT. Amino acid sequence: CASTMDRTSTDTQYF.

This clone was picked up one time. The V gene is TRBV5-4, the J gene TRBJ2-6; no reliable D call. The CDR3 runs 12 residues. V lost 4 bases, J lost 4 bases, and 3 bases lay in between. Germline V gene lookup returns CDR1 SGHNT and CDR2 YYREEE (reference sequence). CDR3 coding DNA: TGTGCCAGCAGCCCCGGGGCCAACGTCCTGACTTTC. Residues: CASSPGANVLTF. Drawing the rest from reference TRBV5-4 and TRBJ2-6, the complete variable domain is ETGVTQSPTHLIKTRGQQVTLRCSSQSGHNTVSWYQQALGQGPQFIFQYYREEENGRGNFPPRFSGLQFPNYSSELNVNALELDDSALYLCASSPGANVLTFGAGSRLTVL.

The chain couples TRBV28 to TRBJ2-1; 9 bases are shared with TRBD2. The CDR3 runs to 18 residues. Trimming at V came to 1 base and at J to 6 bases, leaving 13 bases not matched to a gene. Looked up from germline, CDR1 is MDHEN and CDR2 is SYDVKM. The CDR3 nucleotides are TGTGCCAGCAGTTTATTTAGTAGGTTGCTAGCGGGATCCAATGAGCAGTTCTTC. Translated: CASSLFSRLLAGSNEQFF.

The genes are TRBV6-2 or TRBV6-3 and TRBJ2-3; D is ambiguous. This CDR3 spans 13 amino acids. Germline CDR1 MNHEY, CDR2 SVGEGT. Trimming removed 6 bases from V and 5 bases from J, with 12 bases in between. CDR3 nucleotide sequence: TGTGCCAGCAGCCTCTCCTTAGGAGATACGCAGTATTTT. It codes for CASSLSLGDTQYF.

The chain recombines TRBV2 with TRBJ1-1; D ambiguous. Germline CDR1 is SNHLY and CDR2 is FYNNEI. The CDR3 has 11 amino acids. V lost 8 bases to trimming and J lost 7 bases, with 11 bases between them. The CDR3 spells CASGRIREAFF. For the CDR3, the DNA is TGTGCCAGCGGCCGGATTCGTGAAGCTTTCTTT.

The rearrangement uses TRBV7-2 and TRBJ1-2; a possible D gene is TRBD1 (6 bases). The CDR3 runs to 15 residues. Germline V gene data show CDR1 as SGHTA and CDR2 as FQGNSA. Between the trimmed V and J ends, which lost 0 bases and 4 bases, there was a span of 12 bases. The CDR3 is CASSLARLQGYGYTF. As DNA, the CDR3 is TGTGCCAGCAGCTTAGCGAGGTTACAGGGCTATGGCTACACCTTC.

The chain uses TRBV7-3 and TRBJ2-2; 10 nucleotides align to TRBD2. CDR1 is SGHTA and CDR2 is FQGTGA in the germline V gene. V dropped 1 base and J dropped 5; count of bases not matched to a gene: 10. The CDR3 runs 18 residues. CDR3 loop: CASSLMASGSGGTGELFF. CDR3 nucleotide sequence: TGTGCCAGCAGCTTAATGGCTAGCGGGAGCGGAGGGACCGGGGAGCTGTTTTTT.

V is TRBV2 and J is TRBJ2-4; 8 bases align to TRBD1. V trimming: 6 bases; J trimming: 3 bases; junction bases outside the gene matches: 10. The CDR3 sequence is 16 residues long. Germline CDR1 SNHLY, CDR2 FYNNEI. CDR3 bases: TGTGCCAGCAGAGCCCCGGGACAGGCTGACAAAAACATTCAGTACTTC. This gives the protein CASRAPGQADKNIQYF.

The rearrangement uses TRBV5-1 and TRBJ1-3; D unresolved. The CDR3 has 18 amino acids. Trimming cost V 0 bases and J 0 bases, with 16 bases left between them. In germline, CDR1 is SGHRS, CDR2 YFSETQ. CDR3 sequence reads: CASSLGRGAGRSGNTIYF. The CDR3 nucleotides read TGCGCCAGCAGCTTGGGGCGTGGAGCGGGCCGCTCTGGAAACACCATATATTTT.

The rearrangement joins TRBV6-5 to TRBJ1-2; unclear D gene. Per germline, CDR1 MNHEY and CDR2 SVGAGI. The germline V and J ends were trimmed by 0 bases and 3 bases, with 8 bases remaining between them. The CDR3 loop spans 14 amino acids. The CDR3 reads CASSYSKGYYGYTF. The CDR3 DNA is TGTGCCAGCAGTTACTCGAAGGGTTACTATGGCTACACCTTC.

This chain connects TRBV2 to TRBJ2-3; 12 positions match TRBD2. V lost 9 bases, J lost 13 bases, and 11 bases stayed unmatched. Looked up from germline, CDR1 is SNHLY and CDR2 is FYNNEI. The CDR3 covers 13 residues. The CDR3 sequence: CASLAGGSYPKYF. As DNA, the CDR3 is TGTGCCAGTCTAGCGGGAGGGTCCTATCCGAAGTATTTT.